These 27 T cell receptor beta chains originate from one sample sequenced in a study of cytomegalovirus exposure and HLA in healthy donors (dated by TCRdb to about 2017). Libraries came from the immunoSEQ multiplex PCR assay. For the multiplex PCR, a mixture combining 60 forward primers for TCR Vbeta segments and 13 reverse primers for TCR Jbeta segments was used. Here the immuneACCESS table is served through TCRdb, limited to in-frame sequences with V and J called. Missing clones are a known gap in these copies; in checked studies unresolved V genes cover under half, and the rest lacks a known reason. The record for this sample contains 55,000 to 85,000 clones. The ten largest clones take up under 4% of the sample. The sequencing sample was made of PBMCs. Receptor source: a female donor in good health and CMV-seropositive.

The chain employs TRBV6-6 and TRBJ2-2; the D gene is possibly TRBD1 (6 bases). The CDR3 is 13 amino acids. Germline values: CDR1 MNHNY, CDR2 SVGAGI (reference sequence). V was pared by 10 bases and J by 3 bases, with 12 bases between. CDR3 coding DNA: TGTGCCACCTACAGGGTATACACCGGGGAGCTGTTTTTT. Translating it yields CATYRVYTGELFF.

This sequence joins TRBV6-4 and TRBJ2-1, with D uncertain. The CDR3 has 16 residues. Per germline, CDR1 MRHNA and CDR2 SNTAGT. The V and J ends lost 0 bases and 0 bases respectively, with 9 bases between them. The CDR3 bases are TGTGCCAGCAGTGACTCGGCGGAAAGCTCCTACAATGAGCAGTTCTTC. Translating it yields CASSDSAESSYNEQFF.

CDR3 coding DNA: TGTGCCAGCTCACCCCCGGCAGGGGACGAGCAGTACTTC. It codes for CASSPPAGDEQYF. V usage is TRBV18 and J usage is TRBJ2-5, with D tentatively TRBD1 (6 bases). Judging by the DNA end, TRBJ2-7 fits better; the J call may be wrong. Germline V CDR1 and CDR2: KGHSH, LQKENI. The CDR3 has 13 amino acids.

The rearrangement links TRBV11-2 to TRBJ1-1; 8 positions agree with TRBD1. From germline, CDR1 is SGHAT and CDR2 FQNNGV. This CDR3 contains 14 residues. Trimming cost V 0 bases and J 5 bases; bases outside gene matches: 2. The CDR3 sequence: CASSLDRGRTEAFF. CDR3 sequence (DNA): TGTGCCAGCAGCTTAGACAGGGGGCGTACTGAAGCTTTCTTT.

This chain links TRBV14 with TRBJ2-1; 15 bases agree with TRBD2. J lost 8 bases, V lost 8 bases, and 4 bases had no gene match. Germline lookup yields CDR1 SGHDN and CDR2 FVKESK. The CDR3 covers 14 residues. CDR3 sequence (DNA): TGTGCCAGCGGACTAGCGGGAGGGCGGGATGAGCAGTTCTTC. Residues: CASGLAGGRDEQFF.

V and J are TRBV27 and TRBJ2-1, with TRBD2 identical over 7 bases. The J segment lost 0 bases and the V segment lost 6 bases, leaving 8 bases of the junction unmatched. The CDR3 is made up of 16 amino acids. Germline CDR1 is MNHEY and CDR2 is SMNVEV (reference sequence). The CDR3 coding sequence is TGTGCCAGCAGATTAGGTCCGGGGGGCTCCTACAATGAGCAGTTCTTC. It yields the protein CASRLGPGGSYNEQFF.

This chain links TRBV7-9 with TRBJ1-6; D unclear. The CDR3 runs to 15 residues. With 7 bases removed from V and 0 bases from J, the gap between germline ends came to 10 bases. Germline lookup yields CDR1 SEHNR and CDR2 FQNEAQ (reference sequence). CDR3 residues: CASTRSASYNSPLHF. For the CDR3, the DNA is TGTGCCAGCACCAGGTCGGCCTCCTATAATTCACCCCTCCACTTT.

The rearrangement uses TRBV19 and TRBJ2-1; D gene uncertain. Trimming stripped 7 bases from V and 3 bases from J, with 13 bases between. The CDR3 contains 14 residues. Germline V CDR1 and CDR2: LNHDA, SQIVND (reference sequence). CDR3 amino acids: CASTRQPFYNEQFF. The CDR3 region has the DNA TGTGCCAGTACTAGGCAGCCGTTCTACAATGAGCAGTTCTTC.

V is TRBV19 and J is TRBJ2-6; no firm D call. The V end was cut by 7 bases, the J end by 0 bases, with 13 bases between. This CDR3 comprises 16 residues. Germline CDR1 is LNHDA and CDR2 is SQIVND (reference sequence). The CDR3 loop is CASTLGRTSGANVLTF. CDR3 bases: TGTGCCAGTACCCTAGGTAGAACCTCTGGGGCCAACGTCCTGACTTTC.

The V call is TRBV5-1, the J call TRBJ2-5; 9 bases agree with TRBD1. This CDR3 has 18 amino acids. From germline, CDR1 is SGHRS and CDR2 YFSETQ. V was clipped by 4 bases and J by 2 bases; unmatched bases: 15. In DNA, the CDR3 is TGCGCCAGCAGCCTGTCAAGCCCGGACAGGGGTTATCAAGAGACCCAGTACTTC. The encoded protein is CASSLSSPDRGYQETQYF. Drawing the rest from reference TRBV5-1 and TRBJ2-5, the complete variable domain is KAGVTQTPRYLIKTRGQQVTLSCSPISGHRSVSWYQQTPGQGLQFLFEYFSETQRNKGNFPGRFSGRQFSNSRSEMNVSTLELGDSALYLCASSLSSPDRGYQETQYFGPGTRLLVL.

The chain uses TRBV19 and TRBJ1-1; possibly TRBD1 for D (5 bases). V was shortened by 7 bases and J by 3 bases, with 18 bases between the two germline ends. The CDR3 contains 15 residues. Germline V gene sequence: CDR1 LNHDA, CDR2 SQIVND (reference sequence). The CDR3 DNA sequence: TGTGCCAGTATTCCTACCGGGACTTGGGACACTGAAGCTTTCTTT. It translates to CASIPTGTWDTEAFF.

The CDR3 bases are TGTGCCAGCAGCTTATTACAGCACAATCAGCCCCAGCATTTT. This translates into CASSLLQHNQPQHF. This chain connects TRBV7-8 to TRBJ1-5; D not certain. Germline lookup yields CDR1 SGHVS and CDR2 FQNEAQ. This CDR3 is 14 amino acids long. V was clipped by 2 bases and J by 3 bases, with 8 bases between them. Full variable domain (remainder filled in from reference TRBV7-8 and TRBJ1-5): GAGVSQSPRYKVAKRGQDVALRCDPISGHVSLFWYQQALGQGPEFLTYFQNEAQLDKSGLPSDRFFAERPEGSVSTLKIQRTQQEDSAVYLCASSLLQHNQPQHFGDGTRLSIL.

The J gene is TRBJ1-1, the V gene TRBV19, with 7 bases that match TRBD1. CDR1 and CDR2 from the germline V gene are LNHDA and SQIVND (reference sequence). Trimming cost V 5 bases and J 2 bases; bases outside gene matches: 17. The CDR3 is 18 residues long. The CDR3: CASSPRQETTGENTEAFF. The CDR3 DNA reads TGTGCCAGTAGTCCCCGCCAAGAAACAACAGGGGAAAACACTGAAGCTTTCTTT.

The chain combines TRBV2 with TRBJ2-7; possibly TRBD2 for D (6 bases). The CDR3 consists of 15 residues. Germline-derived CDR1 and CDR2 are SNHLY and FYNNEI. V shed 5 bases and J shed 6 bases, with 20 bases lying between them. The CDR3 region is CASSRLGAPIAEQYF. In nucleotides, the CDR3 is TGTGCCAGCAGTCGACTAGGGGCTCCTATCGCCGAGCAGTACTTC.

The chain links TRBV19 to TRBJ2-3; tentatively, D is TRBD1 (6 bases). Looked up from germline, CDR1 is LNHDA and CDR2 is SQIVND (reference sequence). The V gene lost 9 bases and the J gene lost 1 base, with 14 bases spanning the gap. The CDR3 has 14 residues. The chain's CDR3 is CARSGGQCTDTQYF. CDR3 nucleotides: TGTGCCAGATCCGGAGGACAGTGCACAGATACGCAGTATTTT.

The J gene is TRBJ2-7, the V gene TRBV7-2, with a weak D call TRBD2 (7 bases). CDR1 and CDR2 (germline): SGHTA, FQGNSA. The length of the CDR3 is 16 residues. The V end lost 1 base, the J end lost 0 bases, and 13 bases lay between the germline ends. As DNA, the CDR3 is TGTGCCAGCAGCTTAGTTGGGGGGGCGCCCTCCTACGAGCAGTACTTC. As protein: CASSLVGGAPSYEQYF. The whole variable domain, filled in from reference TRBV7-2 and TRBJ2-7, reads GAGVSQSPSNKVTEKGKDVELRCDPISGHTALYWYRQSLGQGLEFLIYFQGNSAPDKSGLPSDRFSAERTGGSVSTLTIQRTQQEDSAVYLCASSLVGGAPSYEQYFGPGTRLTVT.

The rearrangement uses TRBV19 and TRBJ2-4, with TRBD2 as a possible D gene (5 bases). The CDR3 extends over 16 amino acids. Per the germline V gene, CDR1 is LNHDA and CDR2 is SQIVND (reference sequence). The ends were cut back, 5 bases at V and 0 bases at J, with 14 bases in the middle. This CDR3 is CASSAIGELAKNIQYF. The CDR3 DNA sequence: TGTGCCAGTAGTGCTATCGGGGAACTAGCCAAAAACATTCAGTACTTC.

The J gene is TRBJ2-2, the V gene TRBV11-2; D may be TRBD1 (5 bases). Per germline, CDR1 SGHAT and CDR2 FQNNGV. This CDR3 is built from 16 residues. Trimming shortened V by 1 base and J by 7 bases, and 16 bases separated the two germline ends. CDR3 loop: CASSLGQPGDLGELFF. CDR3 bases: TGTGCCAGCAGCTTAGGACAGCCAGGAGATCTCGGGGAGCTGTTTTTT.

J is TRBJ1-2 and V is TRBV18; 8 bases align to TRBD1. The CDR3 has 13 residues. CDR1 and CDR2 from the germline V gene are KGHSH and LQKENI. Trimming removed 2 bases from V and 7 bases from J; junction bases left unmatched: 3. This CDR3 is CASSPADRVGYTF. The CDR3, as DNA: TGTGCCAGCTCACCAGCGGACAGGGTTGGCTACACCTTC.

The chain uses TRBV11-3 and TRBJ2-3, with a tentative D call TRBD2 (5 bases). CDR3 size: 16 residues. The germline V gene has CDR1 SGHNT and CDR2 YENEEA. V was pared by 5 bases and J by 2 bases, with 17 bases between. The CDR3 DNA sequence: TGTGCCAGCAGCCCCCCGTTTGGGAGCCCCACAGATACGCAGTATTTT. Translated: CASSPPFGSPTDTQYF.

The chain has TRBV28 and TRBJ1-5; D is ambiguous. V was shortened by 6 bases and J by 2 bases, with 11 bases between the two germline ends. The germline gives CDR1 MDHEN, CDR2 SYDVKM. The CDR3 covers 14 residues. The CDR3 DNA reads TGTGCCAGCAGCATCGGCGCGGGCAATCAGCCCCAGCATTTT. It translates to CASSIGAGNQPQHF.

The chain employs TRBV2 and TRBJ1-2; TRBD1 matches at 11 bases. The trim removed 2 bases at V and 7 bases at J, leaving 9 bases unmatched. The CDR3 extends over 16 amino acids. The germline CDR1 and CDR2 sequences are SNHLY and FYNNEI. CDR3 protein: CASSESWGTGGFGYTF. The CDR3 nucleotides are TGTGCCAGCAGTGAAAGTTGGGGGACAGGGGGTTTTGGCTACACCTTC.

The chain uses TRBV5-1 and TRBJ2-1; 10 bases agree with TRBD2. This CDR3 is 15 amino acids long. CDR1 and CDR2 (germline): SGHRS, YFSETQ. J gave up 10 bases and V 4 bases, and 11 bases lay outside the gene matches. CDR3 nucleotide sequence: TGCGCCAGCAGCATGAGCGGGGGGGCCGAAAGGGAGCAGTTCTTC. This translates into CASSMSGGAEREQFF. Variable domain in full (rest from reference TRBV5-1 and TRBJ2-1): KAGVTQTPRYLIKTRGQQVTLSCSPISGHRSVSWYQQTPGQGLQFLFEYFSETQRNKGNFPGRFSGRQFSNSRSEMNVSTLELGDSALYLCASSMSGGAEREQFFGPGTRLTVL.

This chain links TRBV29-1 with TRBJ1-2, with a weak D call TRBD1 (5 bases). Germline V lookup: CDR1 SQVTM, CDR2 ANQGSEA. This CDR3 is built from 12 residues. The V end was cut by 5 bases, the J end by 3 bases, with 10 bases between. CDR3 nucleotide sequence: TGCAGCGTTCAGGGTCAGGACTATGGCTACACCTTC. This codes for CSVQGQDYGYTF.

The chain recombines TRBV18 with TRBJ1-1, with TRBD1 identical over 11 bases. This CDR3 contains 15 residues. V shed 0 bases and J 4 bases; nucleotides not matched to a gene: 1. Germline CDR1 KGHSH, CDR2 LQKENI. CDR3 in amino acids: CASSPPGQGGTEAFF. The CDR3 DNA reads as TGTGCCAGCTCACCACCGGGACAGGGGGGCACTGAAGCTTTCTTT.

The chain is built from TRBV27 and TRBJ1-5; D gene ambiguous. V lost 4 bases, J lost 1 base, and 11 bases lay in between. CDR1 is MNHEY and CDR2 is SMNVEV in the germline V gene (reference sequence). The CDR3 is 15 residues long. The CDR3 DNA follows: TGTGCCAGCAGTTGGAGCAGCTTCAGCAATCAGCCCCAGCATTTT. Residues: CASSWSSFSNQPQHF.

J is TRBJ1-5 and V is TRBV5-6, with 8 positions matching TRBD1. V trimming: 4 bases; J trimming: 7 bases; junction bases outside the gene matches: 10. CDR3 size: 15 residues. Germline V CDR1 and CDR2: SGHDT, YYEEEE. CDR3 amino acids: CASSLGIQGDQPQHF. The DNA for the CDR3 is TGTGCCAGCAGCCTGGGGATACAGGGGGACCAGCCCCAGCATTTT.